The rows below give T cell receptor beta chains drawn from one sample of a study of T cell responses to AZD1222 COVID-19 vaccine. Profiling relied on immunoSEQ multiplex PCR, and the TCRdb table lists in-frame clones only, not all of them. The table shows over 150,000 clones, with approximately 90% occurring only once. The starting material was peripheral blood, obtained on day 0 of AZD1222 vaccination. The receptors were gathered from an adult in good health. The CDR3 runs from the conserved cysteine through the conserved F or W. The order of the fields is clone size, V gene, J gene, CDR3 length, D gene, CDR3 DNA, CDR3 protein. D genes are given only for firm matches. Rows may omit the clone size; those that give it use once, few, many or a size class.

size: -; V: TRBV4-3; J: TRBJ1-1; length: 16; D: TRBD1; DNA: TGCGCCAGCAGCCCAGGCCAGACAGGGGGTAACACTGAAGCTTTCTTT; CDR3: CASSPGQTGGNTEAFF
size: -; V: TRBV10-3; J: TRBJ2-1; length: 16; D: -; DNA: TGTGCCATCAGCGACCCTACTACGTCGGGATACAATGAGCAGTTCTTC; CDR3: CAISDPTTSGYNEQFF
size: -; V: TRBV4-1; J: TRBJ2-1; length: 17; D: -; DNA: TGCGCCAGCAGCCAATTCTTCCGGGACGGATCCTACAATGAGCAGTTCTTC; CDR3: CASSQFFRDGSYNEQFF
size: -; V: TRBV7-9; J: TRBJ1-2; length: 13; D: -; DNA: TGTGCCAGCAGCTTAAGCGGGTCAGATGGCTACACCTTC; CDR3: CASSLSGSDGYTF
size: -; V: TRBV5-1; J: TRBJ2-1; length: 15; D: -; DNA: TGCGCCAGCAGCTCCGGACCCCGCACCTACAATGAGCAGTTCTTC; CDR3: CASSSGPRTYNEQFF
size: once; V: TRBV11-3; J: TRBJ1-6; length: 15; D: TRBD1; DNA: TGTGCCAGCAGCCTCCGACAGGGATCCAATTCACCCCTCCACTTT; CDR3: CASSLRQGSNSPLHF
size: -; V: TRBV7-9; J: TRBJ1-4; length: 14; D: -; DNA: TGTGCCAGCAGCTTAGGCGCCGATAATGAAAAACTGTTTTTT; CDR3: CASSLGADNEKLFF
size: -; V: TRBV5-4; J: TRBJ1-5; length: 14; D: TRBD1; DNA: TGTGCCAGCAGCTTGGCTGGGACAGGGAACCCCCAGCATTTT; CDR3: CASSLAGTGNPQHF
size: -; V: TRBV12-3/TRBV12-4; J: TRBJ1-3; length: 13; D: -; DNA: TGTGCCAGCAGTTTGGTCTCTGGAAACACCATATATTTT; CDR3: CASSLVSGNTIYF
size: once; V: TRBV18; J: TRBJ2-7; length: 13; D: -; DNA: TGTGCCAGCTCACCGGACAGCTCCTACGAGCAGTACTTC; CDR3: CASSPDSSYEQYF
size: -; V: TRBV4-2; J: TRBJ2-7; length: 12; D: -; DNA: TGTGCCAGCAGCCCTGACCTACGTGAGCAGTACTTC; CDR3: CASSPDLREQYF
size: once; V: TRBV19; J: TRBJ2-3; length: 13; D: -; DNA: TGTGCCAGTAGTGATATAGCCGGGGGAGGGCAGTATTTT; CDR3: CASSDIAGGGQYF
size: -; V: TRBV4-2; J: TRBJ1-4; length: 16; D: TRBD1; DNA: TGTGCCAGCAGCCCCCAGGGGGGGCTCACTAATGAAAAACTGTTTTTT; CDR3: CASSPQGGLTNEKLFF
size: few; V: TRBV12-3/TRBV12-4; J: TRBJ2-7; length: 12; D: TRBD1; DNA: TGTGCCAGCAGCCGGACAGGGTACGAGCAGTACTTC; CDR3: CASSRTGYEQYF
size: once; V: TRBV24-1; J: TRBJ2-5; length: 15; D: -; DNA: TGTGCCACCAGTGATTTGCCGGGGGTAGGCGAGACCCAGTACTTC; CDR3: CATSDLPGVGETQYF
size: -; V: TRBV2; J: TRBJ2-7; length: 14; D: -; DNA: TGTGCCAGCCGAAAGGGGGGCCTCTCCTACGAGCAGTACTTC; CDR3: CASRKGGLSYEQYF
size: once; V: TRBV19; J: TRBJ2-7; length: 14; D: -; DNA: TGTGCCAGTAGTGAACTTAAAGGGGGTTACGAGCAGTACTTC; CDR3: CASSELKGGYEQYF
size: -; V: TRBV12-5; J: TRBJ1-1; length: 15; D: -; DNA: TGTGCTAGTGGTTTGGACGGACAGATGAACACTGAAGCTTTCTTT; CDR3: CASGLDGQMNTEAFF
size: -; V: TRBV7-2; J: TRBJ2-7; length: 14; D: -; DNA: TGTGCCAGCAGCCTGGGGGGCCTCGCCTCCGAGCAGTACTTC; CDR3: CASSLGGLASEQYF
size: -; V: TRBV5-6; J: TRBJ2-7; length: 14; D: -; DNA: TGTGCCAGCAGCGCTGCCGGGAGCACCTACGAGCAGTACTTC; CDR3: CASSAAGSTYEQYF
size: once; V: TRBV11-1; J: TRBJ2-5; length: 15; D: -; DNA: TGTGCCAGCAGCCTCGACAGGAGGTACCAAGAGACCCAGTACTTC; CDR3: CASSLDRRYQETQYF
size: -; V: TRBV5-6; J: TRBJ1-5; length: 16; D: TRBD1; DNA: TGTGCCAGCAGCCGAAGGAGGTCAGGGGGAGATCAGCCCCAGCATTTT; CDR3: CASSRRRSGGDQPQHF
size: -; V: TRBV27; J: TRBJ1-1; length: 12; D: -; DNA: TGTGCCAGCAGTACTCTTAACACTGAAGCTTTCTTT; CDR3: CASSTLNTEAFF
size: -; V: TRBV3-1/TRBV3-2; J: TRBJ2-7; length: 14; D: -; DNA: TGTGCCAGCAGCCCCCCGGGACCTCGTTCTGAGCAGTACTTC; CDR3: CASSPPGPRSEQYF
size: -; V: TRBV19; J: TRBJ1-3; length: 16; D: -; DNA: TGTGCCAGTACGTCGTTCAGAGCCTTTTCTGGAAACACCATATATTTT; CDR3: CASTSFRAFSGNTIYF
size: -; V: TRBV9; J: TRBJ2-7; length: 14; D: -; DNA: TGTGCCAGCAGCGCGCAGTTGGATCTCTACGAGCAGTACTTC; CDR3: CASSAQLDLYEQYF
size: few; V: TRBV2; J: TRBJ1-2; length: 15; D: TRBD1; DNA: TGTGCCAGCAGCCCCTCGGGACAGGGGAACTATGGCTACACCTTC; CDR3: CASSPSGQGNYGYTF
size: few; V: TRBV27; J: TRBJ1-1; length: 13; D: -; DNA: TGTGCCAGCAGTTTATATAGGAACACTGAAGCTTTCTTT; CDR3: CASSLYRNTEAFF
size: -; V: TRBV5-4; J: TRBJ2-1; length: 16; D: TRBD2; DNA: TGTGCCAGCAGCTTGTTTGCGGGGGTCGCCTACAATGAGCAGTTCTTC; CDR3: CASSLFAGVAYNEQFF
size: -; V: TRBV29-1; J: TRBJ2-1; length: 14; D: -; DNA: TGCAGCACTTTGGGGGGACAGATCTACAATGAGCAGTTCTTC; CDR3: CSTLGGQIYNEQFF
size: -; V: TRBV2; J: TRBJ1-2; length: 14; D: -; DNA: TGTGCCAGCAGCGTTTCACAGGGAGGCTATGGCTACACCTTC; CDR3: CASSVSQGGYGYTF
size: -; V: TRBV10-1; J: TRBJ2-7; length: 9; D: -; DNA: TGCGCCAGCATTCGGCCGCAGTACTTC; CDR3: CASIRPQYF
size: -; V: TRBV12-5; J: TRBJ1-1; length: 14; D: -; DNA: TGTGCTAGTGGTTTGCCTCTGGGCAACACTGAAGCTTTCTTT; CDR3: CASGLPLGNTEAFF